This TCR beta chain came from a study of beta chain features in type 1 diabetes. With respect to this clone: Its specificity is not known.

Isolated RNA was reverse transcribed in full, so expressed TCRB transcripts were sequenced. The data were produced by immunoSEQ multiplex PCR, yet TCRdb's version contains in-frame clones alone and is incomplete. This table has 300,000 to 350,000 clones, 7% to 10% appearing once. Whole-study results and caveats: Among type 1 diabetes patients, VDJ junctions had fewer insertions and more deletions. These data did not resolve whether HLA type affects TCRB rearrangement. Moderate yet significant TCRB CDR3 shortening was seen in Type 1 diabetes patients in all four CD4+ subsets.

Germline values: CDR1 SGHNT, CDR2 YYREEE (reference sequence). CDR3 length: 15 amino acids. The junction had 7 bases not matched to a gene; V was cut back by 2 bases and J by 3 bases. CD45RO/CCR7/CD25/CD127/CD95/CD27 separated CD4+ naive, central memory, regulatory and stem cell-like memory cells by sorting. The sequence derives from a man aged 30 to 45 with type 1 diabetes. The sequenced sample consisted of central memory CD4+ T cells from blood. This rearrangement joins TRBV5-4 to TRBJ2-5; 7 nucleotides align to TRBD2. The CDR3 here is CASSLTAGRKETQYF. The CDR3 region has the DNA TGTGCCAGCAGCTTAACAGCGGGGCGAAAAGAGACCCAGTACTTC.